The 14 T cell receptor beta chains listed next were all sequenced from one sample in a study of blood T cell repertoires in COVID-19 (dated by TCRdb to 2020 to 2021). Library preparation was by the immunoSEQ multiplex PCR assay. TCRdb's version of the immuneACCESS table is confined to in-frame rearrangements and falls short of the full clone set. An unresolved V gene accounts for under half of the shortfall where checked; the remainder is of unknown origin. This sample has 110,000 or so clones in its table, and about three quarters of those were observed once. Jointly, the top ten make up roughly 4% of the sample. The sequenced sample consisted of peripheral blood. These receptors were taken from a human donor in a cohort sampled during active or convalescent COVID-19.

The chain uses TRBV7-9 and TRBJ1-4; TRBD1 aligns across 11 bases. Trimming took 5 bases from V and 0 from J; bases not matched to a gene: 2. The germline V gene encodes CDR1 SEHNR and CDR2 FQNEAQ (reference sequence). This CDR3 spans 16 amino acids. CDR3 amino acids: CASSLGQGATNEKLFF. The CDR3 DNA follows: TGTGCCAGCAGCCTGGGACAGGGGGCAACTAATGAAAAACTGTTTTTT.

The chain employs TRBV19 and TRBJ2-1, with 15 nucleotides matching TRBD2. The V gene's germline CDR1 is LNHDA and CDR2 SQIVND (reference sequence). Germline trimming cut 1 base from V and 3 bases from J; bases unmatched to any gene: 7. This CDR3 is 19 amino acids long. In DNA, the CDR3 is TGTGCCAGTAGTATAGGGACAGGGACTAGCGGGGGGTACTACAATGAGCAGTTCTTC. It yields the protein CASSIGTGTSGGYYNEQFF.

This chain joins TRBV4-3 and TRBJ2-1; TRBD2 matches 7 bases. V shed 4 bases, J shed 5 bases, and the junction held 5 bases outside the gene matches. Germline CDR1 reads LGHNA; CDR2 reads YSLEER. The CDR3 runs 14 residues. The CDR3 region has the DNA TGCGCCAGCAGCCGCGGCGGGAGACACAATGAGCAGTTCTTC. Its protein product is CASSRGGRHNEQFF.

The V gene is TRBV20-1, the J gene TRBJ2-1; TRBD2 matches 8 bases. Germline V CDR1 and CDR2: DFQATT, SNEGSKA (reference sequence). The V segment lost 3 bases and the J segment 7 bases; nucleotides outside the gene matches: 8. CDR3 length: 14 residues. This chain's CDR3 is CSASSPSGPNEQFF. CDR3 DNA: TGCAGTGCTAGTTCCCCTAGCGGGCCGAATGAGCAGTTCTTC.

V is TRBV2 and J is TRBJ2-5; D is perhaps TRBD1 (6 bases). Germline-derived CDR1 and CDR2 are SNHLY and FYNNEI. The CDR3 is made up of 15 amino acids. Trimming pared 3 bases from V and 5 bases from J, leaving 16 bases between. CDR3 residues: CASSDVARGRETQYF. CDR3 DNA: TGTGCCAGCAGTGATGTGGCCAGGGGAAGGGAGACCCAGTACTTC.

V is TRBV7-9 and J is TRBJ2-7; 10 bases line up with TRBD1. The ends lost 5 bases at V and 3 bases at J; junction bases unmatched: 7. The CDR3 contains 15 residues. The V gene's germline CDR1 is SEHNR and CDR2 FQNEAQ (reference sequence). CDR3: CASSPRDRGSYEQYF. CDR3 nucleotide sequence: TGTGCCAGCAGCCCCCGGGACAGGGGAAGCTACGAGCAGTACTTC.

The chain uses TRBV18 and TRBJ1-1; TRBD1 might be the D (5 bases). The CDR3 consists of 15 residues. Germline CDR1 KGHSH, CDR2 LQKENI. Trimming left V 3 bases short and J 0 bases short, with 11 bases between. CDR3 sequence reads: CASSPTTVMNTEAFF. The CDR3 bases are TGTGCCAGCTCACCTACGACAGTGATGAACACTGAAGCTTTCTTT.

This chain uses TRBV28 with TRBJ1-4; unclear D gene. This CDR3 has 15 amino acids. V gave up 6 bases and J gave up 5 bases, with 16 bases separating them. The germline V gene encodes CDR1 MDHEN and CDR2 SYDVKM. CDR3 sequence reads: CASRAPGWSNEKLFF. In DNA, the CDR3 is TGTGCCAGCAGGGCCCCCGGGTGGAGCAATGAAAAACTGTTTTTT.

CDR3 sequence: CASRHQGGQGDTLRGETQYF. CDR3 bases: TGTGCCAGCCGTCACCAAGGGGGACAGGGTGACACCCTACGGGGAGAGACCCAGTACTTC. This chain uses TRBV18 with TRBJ2-5; TRBD1 aligns across 9 bases. Germline V gives CDR1 KGHSH, CDR2 LQKENI. J lost 4 bases, V lost 8 bases, and 26 bases had no gene match. The CDR3 contains 20 residues.

The rearrangement uses TRBV7-9 and TRBJ2-2, with 9 bases identical to TRBD2. The CDR3 extends over 15 amino acids. Losses at the gene ends were 5 bases for V and 4 bases for J; bases not matched to a gene: 5. The germline V gene encodes CDR1 SEHNR and CDR2 FQNEAQ (reference sequence). In nucleotides, the CDR3 is TGTGCCAGCAGCGCCAGCGGGGGGCTCACCGGGGAGCTGTTTTTT. This sequence encodes CASSASGGLTGELFF.

J is TRBJ2-2 and V is TRBV7-2, with a tentative D call TRBD2 (5 bases). The germline V gene has CDR1 SGHTA and CDR2 FQGNSA. The CDR3 extends over 15 amino acids. V gave up 1 base and J gave up 6 bases, with 12 bases separating them. The CDR3 DNA reads TGTGCCAGCAGCTTAGGGGGAGTTAGACCCGGGGAGCTGTTTTTT. Protein product: CASSLGGVRPGELFF.

The chain employs TRBV6-5 and TRBJ1-2; TRBD1 might be the D (6 bases). Germline CDR1 reads MNHEY; CDR2 reads SVGAGI. Between the trimmed V and J ends, which lost 3 bases and 5 bases, there was a span of 13 bases. CDR3 length: 14 residues. CDR3 sequence: CASSYGPRGYGYTF. For the CDR3, the DNA is TGTGCCAGCAGTTATGGGCCCAGGGGATATGGCTACACCTTC.

The chain recombines TRBV5-5 with TRBJ1-2, with TRBD1 matching over 8 bases. The CDR3 consists of 13 residues. With 4 bases clipped from V and 3 bases from J, the junction kept 2 bases outside the gene matches. The germline V gene has CDR1 SGHKS and CDR2 YYEKEE (reference sequence). CDR3 nucleotide sequence: TGTGCCAGCAGCACGACAGGGGACTATGGCTACACCTTC. Translating gives CASSTTGDYGYTF.

This rearrangement joins TRBV9 to TRBJ1-1, with D unresolved. Germline lookup yields CDR1 SGDLS and CDR2 YYNGEE. Trimming cost V 0 bases and J 1 base, with 10 bases left between them. The CDR3 covers 15 residues. The CDR3, as DNA: TGTGCCAGCAGCGTAGATGAGCAAAGGAACACTGAAGCTTTCTTT. It translates to CASSVDEQRNTEAFF.